This T cell receptor beta chain was identified during a study of blood T cell repertoires in COVID-19. Some clones are missing from TCRdb's copy, which holds only in-frame ones; the method was immunoSEQ multiplex PCR. The data hold approximately 110,000 clones, with 84% observed a single time. The germline V and J ends were trimmed by 7 bases and 3 bases, with 11 bases remaining between them. The CDR3 runs 13 residues. Germline-derived CDR1 and CDR2 are MNHNY and SVGAGI (reference sequence). The clonotype comes from a woman between 40 and 55 years old with acute or convalescent COVID-19. The chain combines TRBV6-6 with TRBJ2-3; no reliable D call. The sequencing sample was made of peripheral blood. Here the CDR3 reads CASTPSGTDTQYF. The CDR3 DNA reads as TGTGCCAGCACCCCTAGTGGAACAGATACGCAGTATTTT.